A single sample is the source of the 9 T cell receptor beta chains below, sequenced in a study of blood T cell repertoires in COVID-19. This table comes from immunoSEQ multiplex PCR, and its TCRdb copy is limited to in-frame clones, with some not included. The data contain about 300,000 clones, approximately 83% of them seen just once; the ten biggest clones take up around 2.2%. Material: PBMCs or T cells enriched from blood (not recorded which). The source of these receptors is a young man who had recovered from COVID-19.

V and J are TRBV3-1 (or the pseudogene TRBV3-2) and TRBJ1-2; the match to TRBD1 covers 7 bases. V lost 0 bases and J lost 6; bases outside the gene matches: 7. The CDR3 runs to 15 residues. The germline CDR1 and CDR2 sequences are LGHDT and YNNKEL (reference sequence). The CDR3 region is CASSQESPTGDGYTF. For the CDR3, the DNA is TGTGCCAGCAGCCAAGAGTCCCCCACAGGGGATGGCTACACCTTC.

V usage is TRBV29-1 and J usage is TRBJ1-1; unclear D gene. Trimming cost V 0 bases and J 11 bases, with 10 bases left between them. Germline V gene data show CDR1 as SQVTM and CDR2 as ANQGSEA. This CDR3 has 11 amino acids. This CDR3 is CSVEDRGSAFF. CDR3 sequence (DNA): TGCAGCGTTGAAGACCGCGGGAGCGCTTTCTTT.

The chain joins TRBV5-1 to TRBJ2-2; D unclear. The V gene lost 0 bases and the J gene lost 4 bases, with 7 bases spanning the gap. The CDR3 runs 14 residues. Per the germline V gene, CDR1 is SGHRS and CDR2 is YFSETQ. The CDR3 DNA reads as TGCGCCAGCAGCTTGGCGAGCGTCACCGGGGAGCTGTTTTTT. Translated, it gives CASSLASVTGELFF.

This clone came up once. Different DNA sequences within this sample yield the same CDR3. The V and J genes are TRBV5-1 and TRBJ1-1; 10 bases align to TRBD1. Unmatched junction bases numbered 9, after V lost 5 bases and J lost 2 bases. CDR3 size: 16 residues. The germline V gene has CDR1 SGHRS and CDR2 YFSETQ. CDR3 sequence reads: CASSLGQGGLNTEAFF. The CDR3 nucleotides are TGCGCCAGCAGTTTAGGACAGGGGGGGCTTAACACTGAAGCTTTCTTT.

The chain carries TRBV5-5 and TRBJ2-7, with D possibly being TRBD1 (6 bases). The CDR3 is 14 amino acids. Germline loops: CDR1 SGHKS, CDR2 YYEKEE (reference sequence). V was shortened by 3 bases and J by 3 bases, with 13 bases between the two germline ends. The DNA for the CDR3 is TGTGCCAGCAGCTCTGTGGACAGTTACTACGAGCAGTACTTC. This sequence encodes CASSSVDSYYEQYF.

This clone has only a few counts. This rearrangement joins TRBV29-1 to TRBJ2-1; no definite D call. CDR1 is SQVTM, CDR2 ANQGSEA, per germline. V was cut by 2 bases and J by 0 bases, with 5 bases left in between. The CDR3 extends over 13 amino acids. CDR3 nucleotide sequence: TGCAGCGTTGAAACAGCCTCCTACAATGAGCAGTTCTTC. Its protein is CSVETASYNEQFF.

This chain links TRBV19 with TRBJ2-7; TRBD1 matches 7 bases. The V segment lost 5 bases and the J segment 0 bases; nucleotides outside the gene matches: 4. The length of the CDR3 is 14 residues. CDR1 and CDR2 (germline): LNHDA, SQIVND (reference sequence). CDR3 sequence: CASSDDRDSYEQYF. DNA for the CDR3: TGTGCCAGTAGTGATGACAGGGACTCCTACGAGCAGTACTTC.

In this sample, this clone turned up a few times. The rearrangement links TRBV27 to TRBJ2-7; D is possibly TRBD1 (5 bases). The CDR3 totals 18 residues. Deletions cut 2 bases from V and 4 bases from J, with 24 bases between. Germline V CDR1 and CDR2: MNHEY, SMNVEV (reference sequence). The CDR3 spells CASSLGFYGAPDKYEQYF. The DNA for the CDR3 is TGTGCCAGCAGTTTAGGGTTTTATGGGGCACCGGATAAATACGAGCAGTACTTC.

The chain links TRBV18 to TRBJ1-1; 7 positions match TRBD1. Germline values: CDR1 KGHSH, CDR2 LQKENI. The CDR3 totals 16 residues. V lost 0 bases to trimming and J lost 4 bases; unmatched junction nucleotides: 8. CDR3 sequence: CASSPPGIRQGTEAFF. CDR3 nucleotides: TGTGCCAGCTCACCACCGGGGATTAGACAGGGCACTGAAGCTTTCTTT.